Below are 20 T cell receptor beta chains sequenced from a single sample in a study of blood T cell repertoires in COVID-19. TCRdb's copy holds only in-frame clones and misses some; the assay was immunoSEQ multiplex PCR. The sample contains about 230,000 clones, just under 90% of which appear only once. Sequences were obtained from PBMCs or T cells enriched from blood (not recorded which). Every receptor here comes from a woman younger than 45 with acute COVID-19.

The chain uses TRBV5-6 and TRBJ1-6, with D unresolved. This CDR3 region has 14 residues. V gave up 2 bases and J gave up 4 bases, with 7 bases separating them. Germline V gives CDR1 SGHDT, CDR2 YYEEEE. This CDR3 reads CASSFRSYNSPLHF. The CDR3 coding sequence is TGTGCCAGCAGCTTCAGGTCGTATAATTCACCCCTCCACTTT.

The chain combines TRBV3-1 (or the pseudogene TRBV3-2) with TRBJ1-4; possibly TRBD1 for D (6 bases). The V gene lost 5 bases and the J gene lost 5 bases, with 12 bases spanning the gap. Germline CDR1 reads LGHDT; CDR2 reads YNNKEL (reference sequence). This CDR3 comprises 14 residues. This CDR3 is CASSGQPLNEKLFF. The CDR3 DNA reads as TGTGCCAGCAGCGGACAGCCTCTCAATGAAAAACTGTTTTTT.

The rearrangement uses TRBV9 and TRBJ1-4; 7 bases match TRBD1. This CDR3 has 14 residues. V shed 0 bases, J shed 8 bases, and the junction held 4 bases outside the gene matches. Germline values: CDR1 SGDLS, CDR2 YYNGEE. The CDR3 loop is CASSVDRGNEKLFF. The CDR3 DNA reads as TGTGCCAGCAGCGTAGACAGGGGAAACGAAAAACTGTTTTTT.

This chain connects TRBV28 to TRBJ2-7, with a tentative D call TRBD1 (6 bases). Germline CDR1 is MDHEN and CDR2 is SYDVKM. The CDR3 contains 14 residues. V lost 8 bases to trimming and J lost 0 bases, with 14 bases between them. The CDR3 DNA follows: TGTGCCAGCCAACCGGGACACAACTCCTACGAGCAGTACTTC. This sequence encodes CASQPGHNSYEQYF.

The gene calls are TRBV7-8 and TRBJ1-2; 10 bases match TRBD1. The CDR3 totals 17 residues. Trimming at V came to 5 bases and at J to 6 bases, leaving 15 bases not matched to a gene. Germline V CDR1 and CDR2: SGHVS, FQNEAQ. Here the CDR3 DNA reads TGTGCCAGCAGCCTTCGTCCGACAGGGGGCGCCCTCAATGGCTACACCTTC. Translation: CASSLRPTGGALNGYTF.

This chain uses TRBV5-4 with TRBJ1-1, with 8 positions matching TRBD1. The CDR3 is 15 amino acids. From germline, CDR1 is SGHNT and CDR2 YYREEE (reference sequence). V lost 4 bases, J lost 5 bases, and 10 bases stayed unmatched. The CDR3 sequence is CASSAHRGARTEAFF. DNA of the CDR3: TGTGCCAGCAGCGCACACAGGGGGGCGCGGACTGAAGCTTTCTTT.

V gene TRBV19 combines with J gene TRBJ2-2; 9 nucleotides match TRBD2. Germline CDR1 and CDR2: LNHDA and SQIVND (reference sequence). This CDR3 region has 14 residues. Germline trimming cut 7 bases from V and 5 bases from J; bases unmatched to any gene: 5. CDR3 in DNA: TGTGCCAGTAAGGGACTAGCCTGGACCGGGGAGCTGTTTTTT. The encoded protein is CASKGLAWTGELFF.

This clone was seen just once. The genes are TRBV6-1 and TRBJ1-2; D unresolved. V lost 10 bases to trimming and J lost 6 bases, with 9 bases between them. Per germline, CDR1 MNHNS and CDR2 SASEGT. The CDR3 is 10 residues long. The CDR3 here is CATDGDGYTF. DNA of the CDR3: TGTGCCACCGACGGGGATGGCTACACCTTC.

V gene TRBV3-1 (or the pseudogene TRBV3-2) combines with J gene TRBJ1-4; a possible D gene is TRBD1 (5 bases). Germline V lookup: CDR1 LGHDT, CDR2 YNNKEL (reference sequence). The V gene lost 4 bases and the J gene lost 7 bases, with 13 bases spanning the gap. The length of the CDR3 is 14 residues. The chain's CDR3 is CASSPRGGGEKLFF. As DNA, the CDR3 is TGTGCCAGCAGCCCGAGGGGCGGGGGTGAAAAACTGTTTTTT.

The chain carries TRBV3-1 (or the pseudogene TRBV3-2) and TRBJ1-2; D might be TRBD1 (6 bases). Trimming took 0 bases from V and 8 from J, leaving 13 bases between them. Germline CDR1 reads LGHDT; CDR2 reads YNNKEL (reference sequence). The CDR3 contains 14 residues. CDR3 DNA: TGTGCCAGCAGCCAAGACCAGGGCCAGGGGGGCTACACCTTC. Its translation is CASSQDQGQGGYTF.

The J gene is TRBJ2-7, the V gene TRBV5-4, with D perhaps TRBD1 (6 bases). The CDR3 covers 14 residues. The germline gives CDR1 SGHNT, CDR2 YYREEE (reference sequence). The germline V and J ends were trimmed by 3 bases and 5 bases, with 15 bases remaining between them. The CDR3 nucleotides are TGTGCCAGCAGCTACACAGGGATTCGAGACGAGCAGTACTTC. Protein: CASSYTGIRDEQYF.

V usage is TRBV30 and J usage is TRBJ1-1; D unclear. The CDR3 is made up of 11 amino acids. Germline-derived CDR1 and CDR2 are GTSNPN and SVGIG (reference sequence). The V and J ends lost 0 bases and 7 bases respectively, with 6 bases between them. Written as DNA, the CDR3 is TGTGCCTGGAGTGTAAAGCTTGAAGCTTTCTTT. As protein: CAWSVKLEAFF.

The V call is TRBV7-9, the J call TRBJ2-7, with D possibly TRBD1 on 6 matching bases. Germline CDR1 is SEHNR and CDR2 is FQNEAQ (reference sequence). The CDR3 consists of 15 residues. Trimming removed 7 bases at V and 1 base at J, with 17 bases between. CDR3: CASNPGQTQSYEQYF. DNA of the CDR3: TGTGCCAGCAACCCAGGACAGACCCAATCCTACGAGCAGTACTTC.

The chain carries TRBV5-1 and TRBJ2-1, with 9 nucleotides matching TRBD2. The junction had 7 bases not matched to a gene; V was cut back by 1 base and J by 5 bases. The CDR3 extends over 16 amino acids. Germline loops: CDR1 SGHRS, CDR2 YFSETQ. CDR3 nucleotides: TGCGCCAGCAGCTTGTATGCAGCGGGGGGACACAATGAGCAGTTCTTC. Protein sequence: CASSLYAAGGHNEQFF.

V gene TRBV2 combines with J gene TRBJ1-6; D possibly corresponds to TRBD1 (5 bases). This CDR3 has 14 residues. Trimming stripped 10 bases from V and 5 bases from J, with 15 bases between. CDR1 is SNHLY and CDR2 is FYNNEI in the germline V gene. The CDR3 DNA reads as TGTGCCACCTCTTTTCTGACAGATAATTCACCCCTCCACTTT. It yields the protein CATSFLTDNSPLHF.

This chain's CDR3 is CASSVGIGGGNTEAFF. Here the CDR3 DNA reads TGTGCCAGCAGCGTGGGGATTGGGGGAGGGAACACTGAAGCTTTCTTT. The V and J genes are TRBV9 and TRBJ1-1, with D maybe TRBD1 (5 bases). This CDR3 spans 16 amino acids. The V and J ends lost 2 bases and 1 base respectively, with 15 bases between them. The germline CDR1 and CDR2 sequences are SGDLS and YYNGEE.

CDR3 bases: TGTGCCAGCAGCCAAGATGCCAGGGTGAACACTGAAGCTTTCTTT. Residues: CASSQDARVNTEAFF. This chain links TRBV14 with TRBJ1-1; the D gene is possibly TRBD1 (5 bases). Trimming stripped 0 bases from V and 0 bases from J, with 8 bases between. Germline V gene sequence: CDR1 SGHDN, CDR2 FVKESK. This CDR3 comprises 15 residues.

The chain carries TRBV6-6 and TRBJ2-7; maybe TRBD1 (5 bases). Germline V lookup: CDR1 MNHNY, CDR2 SVGAGI (reference sequence). V lost 7 bases to trimming and J lost 6 bases, with 16 bases between them. This CDR3 region has 13 residues. CDR3 coding DNA: TGTGCCAGCAACCCCAGGGATCCGGGCGAGCAGTACTTC. This encodes CASNPRDPGEQYF.

The chain links TRBV11-2 to TRBJ2-3, with TRBD1 matching 7 bases. V trimming: 4 bases; J trimming: 2 bases; junction bases outside the gene matches: 12. Germline CDR1 is SGHAT and CDR2 is FQNNGV. There are 17 residues in the CDR3. The CDR3 region has the DNA TGTGCCAGCAGCTGGGCGTTTGAGGGGGCAACCACAGATACGCAGTATTTT. It encodes CASSWAFEGATTDTQYF.

For the CDR3, the DNA is TGCGCCAGCAGCTTGGGACAGAGAGGTGAAAAACTGTTTTTT. Protein product: CASSLGQRGEKLFF. The chain uses TRBV5-1 and TRBJ1-4; perhaps TRBD1 as D (5 bases). The germline gives CDR1 SGHRS, CDR2 YFSETQ. The CDR3 consists of 14 residues. The V and J ends lost 0 bases and 7 bases respectively, with 10 bases between them.